The T cell receptor beta chain described here comes from a study of shared clonotypes between healthy human individuals. Data came from immunoSEQ multiplex PCR; TCRdb stores just in-frame clones and leaves some out. There are hundreds of thousands of clones in the sample; 96% occur only once, and roughly 0.1% lies in the top ten. Germline CDR1 is MNHEY and CDR2 is SMNVEV (reference sequence). Trimming stripped 5 bases from V and 1 base from J, with 12 bases between. CDR3 length equals 16 residues. Terminally differentiated effector memory CD45RA+ cells were excluded from the naive CD8 cells, which were CD45RO-negative and positively selected for CCR7. Study-level results: Clonotypes shared by all four sorted-subset donors had higher generation probabilities than non-shared clonotypes.

About this clone: The antigen is undetermined.

The receptor was isolated from a woman younger than 45 in good health. What was sequenced was naive CD8+ T cells sorted from blood. The chain recombines TRBV27 with TRBJ2-6; D unresolved. The CDR3 DNA reads TGTGCCAGCAGTACCCTGGAGCTATCTGGGGCCAACGTCCTGACTTTC. This gives the protein CASSTLELSGANVLTF.